The 29 T cell receptor beta chains in this list originate from one sample, sequenced in a study of CD8 T cells in Susac syndrome. Random-hexamer reverse transcription was applied to about 0.45 to 1 ug RNA. TCRdb re-derived calls from the immunoSEQ multiplex PCR reads in MiXCR, one entry per CDR3 protein. The data contain about 120,000 distinct CDR3 sequences, under 95% of them singletons. Material for sequencing was CD8+ T cells from PBMCs. These receptor sequences come from a human donor in good health.

The chain couples TRBV19 to TRBJ1-1; D possibly corresponds to TRBD1 (6 bases). V lost 5 bases and J lost 0, with 7 bases in between. In germline, CDR1 is LNHDA, CDR2 SQIVND (reference sequence). This CDR3 has 13 residues. The CDR3 bases are TGTGCCAGTAGTCAGGGGATGAACACTGAAGCTTTCTTT. Its translation is CASSQGMNTEAFF.

The J gene is TRBJ1-1, the V gene TRBV4-3, with D possibly being TRBD1 (5 bases). The V and J ends lost 5 bases and 5 bases respectively, with 21 bases between them. Germline V gene lookup returns CDR1 LGHNA and CDR2 YSLEER. CDR3 length: 16 residues. The CDR3: CASSSGQGGRETEAFF. In DNA, the CDR3 is TGCGCCAGCAGCTCCGGCCAGGGAGGGCGGGAAACTGAAGCTTTCTTT.

This clonotype was picked up one time. The chain joins TRBV6-5 to TRBJ2-1; the match to TRBD1 covers 8 bases. The CDR3 extends over 14 amino acids. Germline lookup yields CDR1 MNHEY and CDR2 SVGAGI. With V trimmed by 2 bases and J by 7 bases, 4 bases remained unmatched. The CDR3 DNA reads as TGTGCCAGCAGTTACCCCGGACAGGGAAATGAGCAGTTCTTC. Its protein is CASSYPGQGNEQFF.

The chain carries TRBV10-3 and TRBJ2-1, with TRBD2 matching 14 bases. V gave up 6 bases and J gave up 0 bases; unmatched junction bases: 4. Per germline, CDR1 ENHRY and CDR2 SYGVKD. This CDR3 has 17 residues. This chain's CDR3 is CAISGTSGGASYNEQFF. The CDR3 DNA reads TGTGCCATCAGCGGGACTAGCGGGGGAGCCTCCTACAATGAGCAGTTCTTC.

The chain carries TRBV20-1 and TRBJ2-1; a weak D match, TRBD2 (5 bases). Per the germline V gene, CDR1 is DFQATT and CDR2 is SNEGSKA (reference sequence). The CDR3 totals 12 residues. The CDR3 spells CSSLGSYNEQFF. CDR3 DNA: TGCAGCTCACTAGGCTCCTACAATGAGCAGTTCTTC.

The chain is built from TRBV19 and TRBJ1-2, with D possibly TRBD1 on 5 matching bases. Per the germline V gene, CDR1 is LNHDA and CDR2 is SQIVND (reference sequence). The CDR3 is 15 residues long. Trimming left V 5 bases short and J 8 bases short, with 21 bases between. The CDR3 sequence is CASSLKGIGSGGYTF. CDR3 sequence (DNA): TGTGCCAGTAGTTTGAAGGGGATTGGATCGGGAGGCTACACCTTC.

This rearrangement joins TRBV19 to TRBJ2-3; D is unresolved. Looked up from germline, CDR1 is LNHDA and CDR2 is SQIVND (reference sequence). Trimming left V 5 bases short and J 8 bases short, with 8 bases between. The CDR3 loop spans 11 amino acids. Written as DNA, the CDR3 is TGTGCCAGTAGTGGGCCGGGTACGCAGTATTTT. This codes for CASSGPGTQYF.

The rearrangement links TRBV5-1 to TRBJ2-6, with TRBD1 matching 12 bases. CDR1 SGHRS and CDR2 YFSETQ come from the germline V gene. The CDR3 has 21 residues. Trimming took 2 bases from V and 2 from J; bases not matched to a gene: 14. The CDR3 is CASSFFGTGGEGVAGANVLTF. The CDR3 DNA reads as TGCGCCAGCAGCTTCTTCGGGACAGGGGGCGAGGGTGTAGCTGGGGCCAACGTCCTGACTTTC.

The rearrangement joins TRBV27 to TRBJ2-1; TRBD2 agrees at 9 bases. Germline loops: CDR1 MNHEY, CDR2 SMNVEV (reference sequence). The CDR3 consists of 15 residues. Losses at the gene ends were 4 bases for V and 10 bases for J; bases not matched to a gene: 11. CDR3 nucleotide sequence: TGTGCCAGCAGTTGGACCCGGCGGGGGGGAGGCGAGCAGTTCTTC. This codes for CASSWTRRGGGEQFF.

The V call is TRBV7-9, the J call TRBJ1-2, with D perhaps matching TRBD1 (6 bases). From germline, CDR1 is SEHNR and CDR2 FQNEAQ (reference sequence). The CDR3 extends over 14 amino acids. V lost 5 bases to trimming and J lost 6 bases, with 16 bases between them. The CDR3 nucleotides are TGTGCCAGCAGCCCGCGACCAGGGGAGAATGGCTACACCTTC. This encodes CASSPRPGENGYTF.

The chain joins TRBV4-1 to TRBJ2-7; 8 bases agree with TRBD1. Germline loops: CDR1 MGHRA, CDR2 YSYEKL. This CDR3 has 15 amino acids. Losses at the gene ends were 0 bases for V and 4 bases for J; bases not matched to a gene: 5. As DNA, the CDR3 is TGCGCCAGCAGCCAAGAGGTGGACAGGGAATACGAGCAGTACTTC. Its translation is CASSQEVDREYEQYF.

This rearrangement joins TRBV7-9 to TRBJ2-2, with TRBD1 as a possible D gene (6 bases). The CDR3 covers 15 residues. Germline V CDR1 and CDR2: SEHNR, FQNEAQ (reference sequence). V lost 1 base and J 8 bases, leaving 14 bases between the germline ends. The CDR3 here is CASSLEGQVRGELFF. The CDR3 coding sequence is TGTGCCAGCAGCTTAGAGGGACAAGTGAGAGGGGAGCTGTTTTTT.

As for this clonotype: One junction end does not reproduce the germline sequence, and a read error may be involved. This rearrangement joins TRBV3-1 to TRBJ1-5; D not resolved. The CDR3 is made up of 14 amino acids. From germline, CDR1 is LGHDT and CDR2 YNNKEL (reference sequence). The CDR3 DNA reads TGTGCCAGCAGCCGGACTGGGTTCAATCGGCCCCAGCATTTT. Translated, it gives CASSRTGFNRPQHF. The full variable domain, with the rest looked up from reference TRBV3-1 and TRBJ1-5, is DTAVSQTPKYLVTQMGNDKSIKCEQNLGHDTMYWYKQDSKKFLKIMFSYNNKELIINETVPNRFSPKSPDKAHLNLHINSLELGDSAVYFCASSRTGFNRPQHFGDGTRLSIL.

This chain connects TRBV7-2 to TRBJ1-3, with D tentatively TRBD1 (6 bases). This CDR3 contains 17 residues. Trimming shortened V by 2 bases and J by 1 base, and 15 bases separated the two germline ends. CDR1 and CDR2 from the germline V gene are SGHTA and FQGNSA. CDR3 nucleotides: TGTGCCAGCAGCTTATTTCAGGGGTTAAAATCTGGAAACACCATATATTTT. Amino acid sequence: CASSLFQGLKSGNTIYF.

The rearrangement uses TRBV20-1 and TRBJ2-5, with D perhaps TRBD1 (5 bases). Germline V CDR1 and CDR2: DFQATT, SNEGSKA (reference sequence). The CDR3 length is 14 residues. With 3 bases removed from V and 3 bases from J, the gap between germline ends came to 14 bases. The CDR3 loop is CSASFGLGEETQYF. For the CDR3, the DNA is TGCAGTGCTAGCTTCGGGCTAGGGGAAGAGACCCAGTACTTC.

This clonotype has only one observation. The chain employs TRBV29-1 and TRBJ2-7; the match to TRBD2 covers 12 bases. The length of the CDR3 is 16 residues. CDR1 and CDR2 (germline): SQVTM, ANQGSEA. The junction had 8 bases not matched to a gene; V was cut back by 3 bases and J by 2 bases. CDR3 in amino acids: CSVEGGSSGRAYEQYF. The DNA for the CDR3 is TGCAGCGTTGAGGGTGGGTCTAGCGGGAGGGCCTACGAGCAGTACTTC.

The rearrangement uses TRBV20-1 and TRBJ1-1; unclear D gene. Germline CDR1 is DFQATT and CDR2 is SNEGSKA (reference sequence). The CDR3 totals 13 residues. V lost 3 bases and J 1 base, leaving 9 bases between the germline ends. CDR3 amino acids: CSASWQKNTEAFF. CDR3 in DNA: TGCAGTGCTAGTTGGCAGAAGAACACTGAAGCTTTCTTT.

This sequence joins TRBV21-1 and TRBJ2-3; the D call TRBD2 from the table was never checked on the DNA. TRBV21-1 is noted as a pseudogene. This CDR3 spans 14 amino acids. DNA of the CDR3: TGTGCCAGCACCACCACTAGCGGAGGAGATACGCAGTATTTT. As protein: CASTTTSGGDTQYF.

In DNA, the CDR3 is TGCGCCAGCAGTCGTGACAGGGCCCACGAGCAGTACTTC. Protein product: CASSRDRAHEQYF. This chain links TRBV5-1 with TRBJ2-7; 7 bases align to TRBD1. The germline V gene encodes CDR1 SGHRS and CDR2 YFSETQ. The V segment lost 5 bases and the J segment 5 bases; nucleotides outside the gene matches: 7. There are 13 residues in the CDR3.

This sequence joins TRBV7-9 and TRBJ2-1; 7 nucleotides match TRBD1. V lost 3 bases, J lost 6 bases, and 8 bases stayed unmatched. Germline V gives CDR1 SEHNR, CDR2 FQNEAQ (reference sequence). This CDR3 contains 15 residues. The CDR3 DNA is TGTGCCAGCAGCTTGGGGACAGCTGGGGTCAATGAGCAGTTCTTC. It encodes CASSLGTAGVNEQFF.

This chain uses TRBV2 with TRBJ2-1; D is uncertain. This CDR3 is 14 amino acids long. In germline, CDR1 is SNHLY, CDR2 FYNNEI. With 5 bases removed from V and 4 bases from J, the gap between germline ends came to 12 bases. CDR3 coding DNA: TGTGCCAGCAGTTCCCCTAAAGGGTACAATGAGCAGTTCTTC. Protein: CASSSPKGYNEQFF.

This sequence joins TRBV19 and TRBJ1-2; D is undetermined. The CDR3 loop spans 14 amino acids. Germline CDR1 is LNHDA and CDR2 is SQIVND (reference sequence). V was shortened by 7 bases and J by 2 bases, with 14 bases between the two germline ends. The CDR3 bases are TGTGCCAGTATTTCTAGCAGCGGAAACTATGGCTACACCTTC. It yields the protein CASISSSGNYGYTF. The entire variable domain, with the rest obtained from reference TRBV19 and TRBJ1-2, is as follows: DGGITQSPKYLFRKEGQNVTLSCEQNLNHDAMYWYRQDPGQGLRLIYYSQIVNDFQKGDIAEGYSVSREKKESFPLTVTSAQKNPTAFYLCASISSSGNYGYTFGSGTRLTVV.

This clonotype was seen once. The junction shows a germline mismatch at one end, possibly a read error. This sequence joins TRBV6-6 and TRBJ1-5, with 8 bases matching TRBD1. This CDR3 is built from 14 residues. CDR1 and CDR2 from the germline V gene are MNHNY and SVGAGI (reference sequence). DNA for the CDR3: TGTGCCAGCAGTTACTCCGGACAGGGACAGCCCCGGCATTTT. It specifies CASSYSGQGQPRHF.

The count of this clonotype is one. V and J are TRBV30 and TRBJ2-1; a weak D match, TRBD2 (6 bases). V was clipped by 0 bases and J by 2 bases, with 17 bases between them. The CDR3 covers 17 residues. Germline CDR1 and CDR2: GTSNPN and SVGIG (reference sequence). The CDR3 bases are TGTGCCTGGAGTGTAGAGCTCGGGAGAAACGCCTACAATGAGCAGTTCTTC. Translating it yields CAWSVELGRNAYNEQFF.

There are a few counts of this clonotype. The gene calls are TRBV20-1 and TRBJ2-2; weak D call: TRBD2 (6 bases). CDR1 and CDR2 (germline): DFQATT, SNEGSKA (reference sequence). The CDR3 consists of 14 residues. Between the trimmed V and J ends, which lost 0 bases and 6 bases, there was a span of 11 bases. CDR3 nucleotide sequence: TGCAGTGCTAGAGATGCGACTAGAGCCGGGGAGCTGTTTTTT. Its translation is CSARDATRAGELFF.

The chain uses TRBV2 and TRBJ2-1; D possibly corresponds to TRBD2 (7 bases). The CDR3 extends over 16 amino acids. Germline assignment: CDR1 SNHLY and CDR2 FYNNEI. V shed 2 bases and J shed 0 bases, with 11 bases lying between them. The CDR3 sequence: CASSERGATSYNEQFF. For the CDR3, the DNA is TGTGCCAGCAGTGAACGGGGGGCCACCTCCTACAATGAGCAGTTCTTC.

The V call is TRBV2, the J call TRBJ2-1; TRBD2 aligns across 11 bases. This CDR3 contains 16 residues. Losses at the gene ends were 5 bases for V and 5 bases for J; bases not matched to a gene: 8. Germline loops: CDR1 SNHLY, CDR2 FYNNEI. CDR3: CASSKGSSGRDNEQFF. The DNA of the CDR3 is TGTGCCAGCAGTAAGGGGAGTAGCGGGAGGGACAATGAGCAGTTCTTC.

This chain links TRBV4-2 with TRBJ2-1; 7 bases map to TRBD2. Germline values: CDR1 LGHNA, CDR2 YNFKEQ. The ends lost 4 bases at V and 3 bases at J; junction bases unmatched: 6. This CDR3 is built from 15 residues. CDR3 DNA: TGTGCCAGCAGCCGAGCTAGCGGTTTCTACAATGAGCAGTTCTTC. Encoded protein: CASSRASGFYNEQFF.

This sequence joins TRBV5-3 and TRBJ2-1; D is ambiguous. TRBV5-3 is recorded as an ORF, its role being uncertain. Between the trimmed V and J ends, which lost 1 base and 10 bases, there was a span of 9 bases. CDR3 length: 12 residues. The CDR3 DNA is TGTGCCAGAAGCTTGTTGGGCTGGGAGCAGTTCTTC. It translates to CARSLLGWEQFF.